This is a list of T cell receptor beta chains from one sample in a study of graft-versus-host responses after intestinal transplantation. Assay used: immunoSEQ multiplex PCR; TCRdb lists only in-frame clones, some missing. The sample has tens of thousands of clones; approximately 94% are singletons. Antigens for these TCRs are unknown. Sequenced material: unstimulated CD4+ T cells sorted from spleen or lymph node cells, taken before transplant. These receptors all come from a human donor who was the organ donor for an intestinal transplant. CDR3s leave out the opening cysteine and the closing phenylalanine or tryptophan.

V	J	CDR3
TRBV7-2	TRBJ1-1	ASSPQGSMNTEAF
TRBV7-8	TRBJ1-5	ASSLAGPNQPQH
TRBV19	TRBJ1-6	ASSKGAYNSPLH
TRBV5-1	TRBJ1-4	ASSLNRGHEKLF
TRBV5-8	TRBJ2-7	ASSVQGGAYEQY
TRBV6-1	TRBJ2-5	ASSDRGETQETQY
TRBV7-3	TRBJ1-1	ASSLGPMNTEAF
TRBV5-8	NA	ASSFRGGPYEQY
TRBV7-6	TRBJ2-3	ASSLATGGVPTDTQY
TRBV7-8	TRBJ2-5	ASDFGAQY
TRBV9	TRBJ2-3	ASSPSGLGGGDTQY